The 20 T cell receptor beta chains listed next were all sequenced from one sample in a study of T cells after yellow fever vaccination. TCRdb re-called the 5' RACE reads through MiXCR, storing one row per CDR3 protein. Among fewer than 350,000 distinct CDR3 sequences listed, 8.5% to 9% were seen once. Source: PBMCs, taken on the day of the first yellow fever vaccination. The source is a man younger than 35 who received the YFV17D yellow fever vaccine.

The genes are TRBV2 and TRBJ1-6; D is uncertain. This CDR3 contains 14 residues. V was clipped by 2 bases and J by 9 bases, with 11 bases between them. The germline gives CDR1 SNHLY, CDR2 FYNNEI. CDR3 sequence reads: CASSELLLPSPLHF. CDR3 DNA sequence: TGTGCCAGCAGTGAACTGCTTCTACCTTCACCCCTCCACTTT. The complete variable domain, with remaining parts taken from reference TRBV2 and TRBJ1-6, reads EPEVTQTPSHQVTQMGQEVILRCVPISNHLYFYWYRQILGQKVEFLVSFYNNEISEKSEIFDDQFSVERPDGSNFTLKIRSTKLEDSAMYFCASSELLLPSPLHFGNGTRLTVT.

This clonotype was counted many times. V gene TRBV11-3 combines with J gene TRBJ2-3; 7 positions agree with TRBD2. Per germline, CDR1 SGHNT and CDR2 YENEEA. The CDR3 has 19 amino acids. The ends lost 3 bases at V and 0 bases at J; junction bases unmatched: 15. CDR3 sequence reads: CASSFWGAGKSTSTDTQYF. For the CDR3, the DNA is TGTGCCAGCAGCTTTTGGGGAGCGGGAAAATCAACTAGCACAGATACGCAGTATTTT.

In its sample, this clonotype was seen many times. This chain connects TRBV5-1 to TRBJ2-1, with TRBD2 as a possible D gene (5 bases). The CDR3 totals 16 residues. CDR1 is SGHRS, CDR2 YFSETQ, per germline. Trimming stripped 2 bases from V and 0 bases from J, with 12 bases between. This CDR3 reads CASSLGLAPSYNEQFF. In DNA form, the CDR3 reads TGCGCCAGCAGCTTAGGGCTAGCTCCCTCCTACAATGAGCAGTTCTTC.

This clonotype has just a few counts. CDR3: CASTAGRGSPHGYTF. The CDR3 DNA follows: TGTGCCAGCACCGCGGGCAGGGGGAGCCCCCATGGCTACACCTTC. V and J are TRBV6-1 and TRBJ1-2; TRBD1 matches 7 bases. Trimming took 7 bases from V and 6 from J; bases not matched to a gene: 14. The CDR3 loop spans 15 amino acids. Germline lookup yields CDR1 MNHNS and CDR2 SASEGT.

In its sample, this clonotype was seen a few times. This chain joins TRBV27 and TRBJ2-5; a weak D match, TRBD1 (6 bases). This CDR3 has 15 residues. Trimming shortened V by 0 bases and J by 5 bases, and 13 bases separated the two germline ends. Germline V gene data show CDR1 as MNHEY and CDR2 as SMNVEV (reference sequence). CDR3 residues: CASSLSIQGAETQYF. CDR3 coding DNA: TGTGCCAGCAGTTTATCGATACAGGGTGCCGAGACCCAGTACTTC.

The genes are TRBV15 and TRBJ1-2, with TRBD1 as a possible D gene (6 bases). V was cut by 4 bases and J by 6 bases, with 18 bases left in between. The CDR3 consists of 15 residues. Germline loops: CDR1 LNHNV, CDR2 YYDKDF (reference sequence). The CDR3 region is CATSTQPTGAHGYTF. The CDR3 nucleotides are TGTGCCACCAGCACACAACCGACGGGGGCCCATGGCTACACCTTC.

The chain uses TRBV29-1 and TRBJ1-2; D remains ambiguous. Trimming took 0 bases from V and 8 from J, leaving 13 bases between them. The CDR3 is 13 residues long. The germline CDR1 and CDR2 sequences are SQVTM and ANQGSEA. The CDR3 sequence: CSVEDAGIPGYTF. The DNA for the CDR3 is TGCAGCGTTGAAGACGCGGGTATCCCAGGCTACACCTTC.

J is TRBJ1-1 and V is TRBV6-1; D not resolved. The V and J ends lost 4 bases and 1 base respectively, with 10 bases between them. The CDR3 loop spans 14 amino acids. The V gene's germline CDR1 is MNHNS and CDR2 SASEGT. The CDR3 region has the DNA TGTGCCAGCAGTGCCCCATCTTCGAACACTGAAGCTTTCTTT. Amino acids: CASSAPSSNTEAFF.

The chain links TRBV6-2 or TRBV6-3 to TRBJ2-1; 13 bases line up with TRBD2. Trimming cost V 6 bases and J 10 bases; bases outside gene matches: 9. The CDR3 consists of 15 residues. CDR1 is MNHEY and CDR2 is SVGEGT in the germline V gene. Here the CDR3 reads CASSPTSGGAKEQFF. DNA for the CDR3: TGTGCCAGCAGCCCTACTAGCGGGGGGGCGAAGGAGCAGTTCTTC.

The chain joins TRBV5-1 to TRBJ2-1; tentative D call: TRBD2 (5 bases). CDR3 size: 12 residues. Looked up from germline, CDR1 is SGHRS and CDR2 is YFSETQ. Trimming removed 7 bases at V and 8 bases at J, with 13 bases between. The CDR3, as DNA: TGCGCCAGCCGAAAATTGGGAGATGAGCAGTTCTTC. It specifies CASRKLGDEQFF.

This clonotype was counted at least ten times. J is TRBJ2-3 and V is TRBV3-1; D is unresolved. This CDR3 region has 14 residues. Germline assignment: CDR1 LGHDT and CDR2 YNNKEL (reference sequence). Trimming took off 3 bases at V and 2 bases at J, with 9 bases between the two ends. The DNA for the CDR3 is TGTGCCAGCAGCCAGAAGGACGCCACAGATACGCAGTATTTT. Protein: CASSQKDATDTQYF.

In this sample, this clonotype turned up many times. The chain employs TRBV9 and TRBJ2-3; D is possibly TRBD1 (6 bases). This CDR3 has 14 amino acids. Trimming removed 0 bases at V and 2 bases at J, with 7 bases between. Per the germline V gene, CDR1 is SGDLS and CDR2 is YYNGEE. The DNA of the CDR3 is TGTGCCAGCAGCGTAGGGGACACCACAGATACGCAGTATTTT. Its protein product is CASSVGDTTDTQYF. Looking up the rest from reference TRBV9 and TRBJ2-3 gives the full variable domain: DSGVTQTPKHLITATGQRVTLRCSPRSGDLSVYWYQQSLDQGLQFLIQYYNGEERAKGNILERFSAQQFPDLHSELNLSSLELGDSALYFCASSVGDTTDTQYFGPGTRLTVL.

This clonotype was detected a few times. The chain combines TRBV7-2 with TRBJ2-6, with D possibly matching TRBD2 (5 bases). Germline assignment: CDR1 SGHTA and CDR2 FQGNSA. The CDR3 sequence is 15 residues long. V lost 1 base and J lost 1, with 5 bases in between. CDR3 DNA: TGTGCCAGCAGCTTAGGGAGGTCTGGGGCCAACGTCCTGACTTTC. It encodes CASSLGRSGANVLTF.

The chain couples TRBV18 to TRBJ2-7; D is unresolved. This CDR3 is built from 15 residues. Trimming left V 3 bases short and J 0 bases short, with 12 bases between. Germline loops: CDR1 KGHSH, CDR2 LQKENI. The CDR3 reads CASSPRQAFSYEQYF. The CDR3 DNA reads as TGTGCCAGCTCACCGAGGCAGGCCTTCTCCTACGAGCAGTACTTC.

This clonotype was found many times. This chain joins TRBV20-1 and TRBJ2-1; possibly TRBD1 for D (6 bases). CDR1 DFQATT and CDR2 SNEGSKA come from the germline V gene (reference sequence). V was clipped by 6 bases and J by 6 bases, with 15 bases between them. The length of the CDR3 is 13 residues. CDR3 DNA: TGCAGTGCCCACGAGACAGGAGGCAATGAGCAGTTCTTC. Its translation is CSAHETGGNEQFF.

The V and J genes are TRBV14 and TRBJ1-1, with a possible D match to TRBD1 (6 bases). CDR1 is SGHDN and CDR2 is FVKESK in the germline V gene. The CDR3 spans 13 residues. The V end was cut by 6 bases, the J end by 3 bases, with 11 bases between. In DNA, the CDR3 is TGTGCCAGCAGGGACAGCGAGTACACTGAAGCTTTCTTT. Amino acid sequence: CASRDSEYTEAFF.

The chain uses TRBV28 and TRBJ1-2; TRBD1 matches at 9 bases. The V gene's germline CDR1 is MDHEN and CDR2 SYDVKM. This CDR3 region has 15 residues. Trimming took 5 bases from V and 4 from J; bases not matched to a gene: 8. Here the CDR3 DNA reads TGTGCCAGCAGTCTCTATGGACAGGGGAGCTATGGCTACACCTTC. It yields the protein CASSLYGQGSYGYTF.

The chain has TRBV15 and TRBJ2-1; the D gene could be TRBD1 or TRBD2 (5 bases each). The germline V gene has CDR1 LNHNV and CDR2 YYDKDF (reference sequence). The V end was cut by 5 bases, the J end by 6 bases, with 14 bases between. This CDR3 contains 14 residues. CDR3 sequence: CATSSGTSGNEQFF. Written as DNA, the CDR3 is TGTGCCACCAGCTCCGGGACGTCGGGCAATGAGCAGTTCTTC.

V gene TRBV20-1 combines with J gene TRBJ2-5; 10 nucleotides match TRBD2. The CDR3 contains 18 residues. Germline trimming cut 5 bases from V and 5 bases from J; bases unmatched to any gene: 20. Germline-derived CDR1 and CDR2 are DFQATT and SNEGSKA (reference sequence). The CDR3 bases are TGCAGTGCTGATGGTAGCGGGGGGTTCTCAACTTGGGCGGAGACCCAGTACTTC. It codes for CSADGSGGFSTWAETQYF.

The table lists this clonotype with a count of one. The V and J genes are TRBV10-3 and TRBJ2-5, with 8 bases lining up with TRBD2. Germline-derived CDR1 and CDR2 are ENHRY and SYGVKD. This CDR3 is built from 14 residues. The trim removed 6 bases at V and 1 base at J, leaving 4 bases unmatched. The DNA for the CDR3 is TGTGCCATCAGCCTGAGCGGGGGCCAAGAGACCCAGTACTTC. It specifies CAISLSGGQETQYF.